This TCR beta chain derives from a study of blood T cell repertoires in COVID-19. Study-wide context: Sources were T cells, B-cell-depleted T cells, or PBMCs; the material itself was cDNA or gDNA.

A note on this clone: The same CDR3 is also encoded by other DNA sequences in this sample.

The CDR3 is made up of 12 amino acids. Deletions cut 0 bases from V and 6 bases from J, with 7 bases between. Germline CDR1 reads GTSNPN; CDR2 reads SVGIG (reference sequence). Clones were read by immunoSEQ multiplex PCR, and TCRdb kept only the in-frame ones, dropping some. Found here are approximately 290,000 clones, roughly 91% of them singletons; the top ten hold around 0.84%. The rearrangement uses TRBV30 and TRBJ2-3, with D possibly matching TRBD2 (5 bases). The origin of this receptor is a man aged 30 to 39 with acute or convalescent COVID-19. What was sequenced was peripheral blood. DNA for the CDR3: TGTGCCTGGAGTGTACGGGGTGATACGCAGTATTTT. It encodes CAWSVRGDTQYF.